The T cell receptor beta chain described here comes from a study of naive and memory T cell subsets. Study conclusions and caveats: TCR transcript changes with activation or differentiation may affect this RNA method.

Turning to this clonotype: The target antigen is unknown.

A UMI-containing oligonucleotide was joined by 3' ligation to the TCR cDNA template. Whole blood, roughly 2.4 ml, came from adult healthy volunteers. Four PCR rounds used nested alpha and beta constant region primers plus the SP2 primer. TCRdb itself ran the 5' RACE reads through MiXCR, one entry per CDR3 protein. The data show 50,000 or so distinct CDR3 sequences, 7.2% seen once. This sequence originates from a male donor in good health.

The CDR3 nucleotides are TGCAGCGTTGAAGCTAGCGGGGGGAGAAACAATGAGCAGTTCTTC. This encodes CSVEASGGRNNEQFF. V gene TRBV29-1 combines with J gene TRBJ2-1, with 11 bases identical to TRBD2. The CDR3 totals 15 residues. CDR1 and CDR2 from the germline V gene are SQVTM and ANQGSEA. Losses at the gene ends were 1 base for V and 5 bases for J; bases not matched to a gene: 4.